The following is a TCR beta chain sequence with its context. The sample comes from a study of identical twins. J lost 5 bases, V lost 7 bases, and 3 bases had no gene match. This CDR3 is 15 amino acids long. Germline values: CDR1 SGHTA, CDR2 FQGNSA. With template switching, a universal primer site was added, and the cDNA carried unique molecular identifiers. TCRdb reprocessed the 5' RACE reads via MiXCR and lists one record per CDR3 protein. The sample consists of 500,000 or so distinct CDR3 sequences, approximately 22% of them appearing once. The sample was also reused in another study, on T cells expressing NK-cell markers. Turning to that study: Topping the CD3+CD56-NKG2C+ fraction as well were these clonotypes, in a handful of donors.

Sample: CD4+ T cells sorted from blood. The chain has TRBV7-2 and TRBJ2-2; 14 nucleotides match TRBD2. The source is a woman in her late teens or twenties in good health. CDR3 nucleotide sequence: TGTGCCAGCACACGGACTAGCGGGAGGACCGGGGAGCTGTTTTTT. Protein product: CASTRTSGRTGELFF.